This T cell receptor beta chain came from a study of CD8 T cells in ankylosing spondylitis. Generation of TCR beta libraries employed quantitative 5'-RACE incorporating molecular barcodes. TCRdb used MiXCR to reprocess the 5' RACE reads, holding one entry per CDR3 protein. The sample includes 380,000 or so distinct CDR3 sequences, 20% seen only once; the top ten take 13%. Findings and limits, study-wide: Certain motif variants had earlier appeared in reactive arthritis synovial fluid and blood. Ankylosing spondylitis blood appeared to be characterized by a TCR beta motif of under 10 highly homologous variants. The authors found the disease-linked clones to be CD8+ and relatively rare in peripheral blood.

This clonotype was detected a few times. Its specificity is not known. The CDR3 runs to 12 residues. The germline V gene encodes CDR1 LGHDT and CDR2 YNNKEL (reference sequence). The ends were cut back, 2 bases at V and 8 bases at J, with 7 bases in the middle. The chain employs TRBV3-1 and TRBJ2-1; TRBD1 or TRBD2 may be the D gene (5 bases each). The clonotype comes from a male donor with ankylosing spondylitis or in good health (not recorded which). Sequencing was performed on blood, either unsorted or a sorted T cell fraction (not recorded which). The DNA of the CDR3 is TGTGCCAGCAGCCAAAGGGGAGATGAGCAGTTCTTC. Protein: CASSQRGDEQFF.